The 16 T cell receptor beta chains in this list originate from one sample, sequenced in a study of identical twins. Each CDR3 protein is one row after TCRdb ran MiXCR on the 5' RACE reads. The sample holds around 1.7 million distinct CDR3 sequences, around 33% seen once. The sequenced material came from cord blood. Receptor source: a newborn girl in good health.

The genes are TRBV20-1 and TRBJ2-3; D is unclear. Germline values: CDR1 DFQATT, CDR2 SNEGSKA (reference sequence). Deletions cut 6 bases from V and 4 bases from J, with 11 bases between. The CDR3 sequence is 12 residues long. This CDR3 is CSAPIRADTQYF. CDR3 in DNA: TGCAGTGCACCCATAAGGGCAGATACGCAGTATTTT.

This rearrangement joins TRBV10-3 to TRBJ2-3, with D uncertain. CDR3 length equals 11 residues. Trimming removed 11 bases at V and 3 bases at J, with 9 bases between. Per the germline V gene, CDR1 is ENHRY and CDR2 is SYGVKD. For the CDR3, the DNA is TGTGCCGTCCACGGTACAGATACGCAGTATTTT. Its translation is CAVHGTDTQYF.

This clonotype turned up a few times. CDR3 amino acids: CASSYSRRWDTQYF. The CDR3 bases are TGTGCCAGCAGTTACTCCCGGCGATGGGATACGCAGTATTTT. The V and J genes are TRBV6-5 and TRBJ2-3; D gene unclear. This CDR3 spans 14 amino acids. The germline gives CDR1 MNHEY, CDR2 SVGAGI. V was shortened by 0 bases and J by 6 bases, with 10 bases between the two germline ends.

Of note for this clonotype: This may be a read error: a much more frequent sequence differs by one nucleotide. The CDR3 DNA is TGTGCCAGCAGCTTTACTAGGGGGACAGGAGCAGATACGCGGTATTTT. Protein: CASSFTRGTGADTRYF. The rearrangement joins TRBV4-2 to TRBJ2-3; 8 bases match TRBD1. Germline V gene sequence: CDR1 LGHNA, CDR2 YNFKEQ. The CDR3 runs to 16 residues.

The table lists this clonotype with a few counts. The chain is built from TRBV13 and TRBJ2-1; 12 bases align to TRBD2. V lost 1 base and J lost 6; bases outside the gene matches: 16. Germline values: CDR1 PRHDT, CDR2 FYEKMQ (reference sequence). The CDR3 has 20 amino acids. CDR3 region: CASSLDPGLAGTASSNEQFF. CDR3 bases: TGTGCCAGCAGCTTAGATCCTGGACTAGCGGGGACCGCCAGTTCCAATGAGCAGTTCTTC.

The V gene is TRBV19, the J gene TRBJ2-7, with 7 bases lining up with TRBD1. This CDR3 contains 13 residues. The junction had 11 bases not matched to a gene; V was cut back by 10 bases and J by 5 bases. Germline V CDR1 and CDR2: LNHDA, SQIVND (reference sequence). The chain's CDR3 is CAKTRDRPHEQYF. CDR3 DNA: TGTGCCAAAACCCGGGACAGACCTCACGAGCAGTACTTC.

The chain couples TRBV18 to TRBJ1-2; 9 bases match TRBD1. Germline CDR1 and CDR2: KGHSH and LQKENI. This CDR3 is built from 14 residues. After removal of 3 bases from V and 7 bases from J, the junction contained 6 bases not matched to a gene. The CDR3 nucleotides are TGTGCCAGCTCACCCAAGGACAGGGGTTCTGGCTACACCTTC. This codes for CASSPKDRGSGYTF.

The chain links TRBV11-2 to TRBJ2-3, with 7 bases identical to TRBD2. With V trimmed by 5 bases and J by 7 bases, 3 bases remained unmatched. Germline V lookup: CDR1 SGHAT, CDR2 FQNNGV. CDR3 length: 12 amino acids. The CDR3 DNA is TGTGCCAGCAGCAGCGGGGCGTATACGCAGTATTTT. Its translation is CASSSGAYTQYF.

V and J are TRBV15 and TRBJ1-4; 7 bases fit TRBD1. Germline V gives CDR1 LNHNV, CDR2 YYDKDF (reference sequence). This CDR3 has 15 amino acids. V was pared by 5 bases and J by 8 bases, with 11 bases of the junction left unmatched. The CDR3 nucleotides read TGTGCCACCAGCGTCCTACCCGGGACAGCAGAAAAACTGTTTTTT. Translated: CATSVLPGTAEKLFF.

The CDR3 spells CASSRDRPAHQPQHF. The CDR3 DNA sequence: TGTGCCAGCAGCCGGGACAGACCTGCCCATCAGCCCCAGCATTTT. This chain joins TRBV6-5 and TRBJ1-5; 7 bases match TRBD1. The CDR3 totals 15 residues. The germline CDR1 and CDR2 sequences are MNHEY and SVGAGI. Trimming took 6 bases from V and 5 from J; bases not matched to a gene: 10.

Only a few counts were recorded for this clonotype. The chain uses TRBV29-1 and TRBJ2-4, with 11 bases fitting TRBD2. CDR1 SQVTM and CDR2 ANQGSEA come from the germline V gene. The CDR3 runs to 12 residues. Unmatched junction bases numbered 0, after V lost 7 bases and J lost 4 bases. DNA of the CDR3: TGCAGCGGGACTAGCGGGAAAAACATTCAGTACTTC. This codes for CSGTSGKNIQYF.

CDR3 residues: CASSQERTALSPLHF. The DNA for the CDR3 is TGCGCCAGCAGCCAAGAGCGGACAGCCTTATCACCCCTCCACTTT. The chain employs TRBV4-1 and TRBJ1-6; maybe TRBD1 (6 bases). V was clipped by 0 bases and J by 10 bases, with 13 bases between them. The CDR3 consists of 15 residues. Germline CDR1 reads MGHRA; CDR2 reads YSYEKL.

This clonotype occurred a few times. The V gene is TRBV20-1, the J gene TRBJ2-5; 7 nucleotides line up with TRBD2. Germline loops: CDR1 DFQATT, CDR2 SNEGSKA (reference sequence). V shed 2 bases, J shed 2 bases, and the junction held 8 bases outside the gene matches. This CDR3 has 15 amino acids. CDR3 bases: TGCAGTGCTAGACCACTGAGACTAGCACAAGAGACCCAGTACTTC. Protein: CSARPLRLAQETQYF.

Many counts were recorded for this clonotype. The genes are TRBV24-1 and TRBJ2-3; no clear D gene. The CDR3 runs 11 residues. The germline gives CDR1 KGHDR, CDR2 SFDVKD. V was trimmed by 5 bases and J by 6 bases, leaving 5 bases between them. CDR3 sequence reads: CATSGADTQYF. For the CDR3, the DNA is TGTGCCACCAGTGGCGCGGATACGCAGTATTTT.

This clonotype was seen a few times. A junction end diverges from the germline sequence, so it may reflect a read error. CDR3: CASSLAGWDEQFF. For the CDR3, the DNA is TGTGCCAGCAGCTTAGCGGGGTGGGATGAGCAGTTCTTC. This sequence joins TRBV12-3 or TRBV12-4 and TRBJ2-1; 8 nucleotides line up with TRBD2. The CDR3 loop spans 13 amino acids.

This clonotype was found a few times. CDR3 sequence: CSARDAGSGNTEAFF. The CDR3 coding sequence is TGCAGTGCTAGAGATGCGGGATCAGGGAACACTGAAGCTTTCTTT. V is TRBV20-1 and J is TRBJ1-1; D remains ambiguous. V gave up 0 bases and J gave up 1 base, with 12 bases separating them. The CDR3 has 15 amino acids. Germline V CDR1 and CDR2: DFQATT, SNEGSKA (reference sequence).